This TCR beta chain was observed in a study of cytomegalovirus exposure and HLA in healthy donors. Details on this clone: Its specificity is not known.

Study results and limitations: Among TCR beta chains, those listed as cytomegalovirus-associated numbered over 150.

Only in-frame clones appear in the TCRdb table, and some are missing; sequencing was by immunoSEQ multiplex PCR. The sample holds about 130,000 clones, about nine tenths seen once. The TCR originated in a man younger than 45 in good health and CMV-seronegative. The sample was PBMCs.

CDR3 nucleotide sequence: TGTGCCAGCAGTTTTCCCCAACAGGGTACAGATACGCAGTATTTT. As protein: CASSFPQQGTDTQYF. This chain joins TRBV28 and TRBJ2-3; possible D gene TRBD1, 6 bases. Germline V CDR1 and CDR2: MDHEN, SYDVKM. The V end lost 3 bases, the J end lost 3 bases, and 13 bases lay between the germline ends. This CDR3 is 15 amino acids long.